The clone carrying this TCR beta chain was counted at least ten times. Antigen unknown. The data derive from a study of T cell repertoires in cytomegalovirus infection. Study context: Evidence of both CMV infection and a matching HLA type came from public TCR beta signatures.

TCRdb re-called the reads through MiXCR, storing one row per CDR3 protein. The table includes about 180,000 distinct CDR3 sequences, 14% detected once. General observations from the study: The ex vivo response was dominated by HLA-C-restricted CMV-specific TCR beta clonotypes.

Trimming cost V 5 bases and J 8 bases, with 10 bases left between them. The CDR3 covers 11 residues. Per the germline V gene, CDR1 is MNHNY and CDR2 is SVGAGI (reference sequence). The chain carries TRBV6-6 and TRBJ2-7; D gene unclear. Sequenced material: PBMCs. The TCR sequence derives from a human donor in good health (CMV status not recorded). Some clones in this sample may be carry-over from other donors' samples. The CDR3 here is CASSEVGKQYF. CDR3 in DNA: TGTGCCAGCAGTGAGGTGGGGAAGCAGTACTTC.